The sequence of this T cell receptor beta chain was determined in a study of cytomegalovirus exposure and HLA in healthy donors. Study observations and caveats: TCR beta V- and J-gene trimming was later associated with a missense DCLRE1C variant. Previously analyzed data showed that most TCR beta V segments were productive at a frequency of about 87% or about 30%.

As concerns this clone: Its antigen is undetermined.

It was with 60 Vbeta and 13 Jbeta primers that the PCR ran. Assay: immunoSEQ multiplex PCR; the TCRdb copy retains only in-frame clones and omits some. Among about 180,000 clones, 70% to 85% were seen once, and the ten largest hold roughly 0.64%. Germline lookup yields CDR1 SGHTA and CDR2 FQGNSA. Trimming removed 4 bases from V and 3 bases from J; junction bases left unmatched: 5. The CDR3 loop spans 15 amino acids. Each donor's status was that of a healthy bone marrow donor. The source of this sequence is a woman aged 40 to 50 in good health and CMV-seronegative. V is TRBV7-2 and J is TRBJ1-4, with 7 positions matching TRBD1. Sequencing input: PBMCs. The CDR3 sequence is CASSSFGTANEKLFF. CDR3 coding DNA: TGTGCCAGCAGCTCCTTCGGGACAGCTAATGAAAAACTGTTTTTT.